Below are 10 T cell receptor beta chains sequenced from a single sample in a study of T-cell memory formation after mild COVID-19. TCRdb itself ran the 5' RACE reads through MiXCR, one entry per CDR3 protein. This sample has approximately 60,000 distinct CDR3 sequences, with 9.3% found just once. Specimen: PBMCs or a T cell subset sorted from them (not recorded which). All receptors come from a man aged 18 to 35 who had mild COVID-19 (a few samples of this study predate the infection). Cell type and time point are not known.

The chain carries TRBV4-1 and TRBJ1-6; no clear D gene. Germline V gene sequence: CDR1 MGHRA, CDR2 YSYEKL. V was shortened by 1 base and J by 7 bases, with 17 bases between the two germline ends. The CDR3 covers 17 residues. The DNA for the CDR3 is TGCGCCAGCAGCCAAGGCCTAGTATCCTTCTCAAATTCACCCCTCCACTTT. Its translation is CASSQGLVSFSNSPLHF.

This clonotype was seen repeatedly, ten times or more. The chain combines TRBV5-4 with TRBJ2-5; D uncertain. CDR3 size: 13 residues. The V and J ends lost 1 base and 0 bases respectively, with 4 bases between them. Germline V gene data show CDR1 as SGHNT and CDR2 as YYREEE (reference sequence). CDR3 sequence (DNA): TGTGCCAGCAGCTTGTCTTACCAAGAGACCCAGTACTTC. Encoded protein: CASSLSYQETQYF.

This clonotype was found many times. The V and J genes are TRBV12-3 or TRBV12-4 and TRBJ1-5; D gene uncertain. The CDR3 loop spans 14 amino acids. Trimming left V 2 bases short and J 2 bases short, with 7 bases between. In DNA form, the CDR3 reads TGTGCCAGCAGTTTAATGGATCGCAATCAGCCCCAGCATTTT. It translates to CASSLMDRNQPQHF.

The gene calls are TRBV5-1 and TRBJ1-5, with D perhaps matching TRBD1 (6 bases). The germline V gene encodes CDR1 SGHRS and CDR2 YFSETQ. There are 15 residues in the CDR3. Trimming pared 4 bases from V and 4 bases from J, leaving 15 bases between. In DNA form, the CDR3 reads TGCGCCAGCAGCCCATCGGGGGGGCTAAATCAGCCCCAGCATTTT. Its protein product is CASSPSGGLNQPQHF. The variable domain in full, with the rest retrieved from reference TRBV5-1 and TRBJ1-5, is KAGVTQTPRYLIKTRGQQVTLSCSPISGHRSVSWYQQTPGQGLQFLFEYFSETQRNKGNFPGRFSGRQFSNSRSEMNVSTLELGDSALYLCASSPSGGLNQPQHFGDGTRLSIL.

The V and J genes are TRBV7-2 and TRBJ2-5; the D gene is possibly TRBD1 (7 bases). This CDR3 is 14 amino acids long. V shed 3 bases and J shed 2 bases, with 10 bases lying between them. The germline gives CDR1 SGHTA, CDR2 FQGNSA. Here the CDR3 reads CASSFQGGQETQYF. The CDR3, as DNA: TGTGCCAGCAGCTTCCAGGGGGGACAAGAGACCCAGTACTTC. Full variable domain (remainder filled in from reference TRBV7-2 and TRBJ2-5): GAGVSQSPSNKVTEKGKDVELRCDPISGHTALYWYRQSLGQGLEFLIYFQGNSAPDKSGLPSDRFSAERTGGSVSTLTIQRTQQEDSAVYLCASSFQGGQETQYFGPGTRLLVL.

The table lists this clonotype with many counts. This sequence joins TRBV5-1 and TRBJ2-5, with D possibly TRBD1 on 6 matching bases. The CDR3 totals 13 residues. Germline V lookup: CDR1 SGHRS, CDR2 YFSETQ. V was pared by 2 bases and J by 3 bases, with 8 bases between. CDR3: CASSLPGEETQYF. Written as DNA, the CDR3 is TGCGCCAGCAGCTTACCAGGGGAAGAGACCCAGTACTTC.

There are a few counts of this clonotype. V is TRBV28 and J is TRBJ2-7; D not certain. Trimming took 4 bases from V and 1 from J, leaving 11 bases between them. The germline CDR1 and CDR2 sequences are MDHEN and SYDVKM. The CDR3 sequence is 14 residues long. The CDR3 protein is CASSSVLGSYEQYV. CDR3 nucleotides: TGTGCCAGCAGTTCCGTCCTCGGGTCCTACGAGCAGTACGTC.

This clonotype was detected only a few times. The chain employs TRBV2 and TRBJ2-5; D unclear. This CDR3 comprises 12 residues. Germline values: CDR1 SNHLY, CDR2 FYNNEI. Trimming shortened V by 5 bases and J by 7 bases, and 11 bases separated the two germline ends. This CDR3 reads CASSLGKATQYF. The CDR3 coding sequence is TGTGCCAGCAGTTTGGGGAAAGCGACCCAGTACTTC.

This clonotype was found a few times. The chain is built from TRBV4-2 and TRBJ1-5; the D gene is possibly TRBD1 (6 bases). Trimming left V 0 bases short and J 6 bases short, with 9 bases between. This CDR3 spans 14 amino acids. Germline-derived CDR1 and CDR2 are LGHNA and YNFKEQ. The CDR3 DNA reads as TGTGCCAGCAGCCAAGAGCAGGGGAGTCAGCCCCAGCATTTT. Its translation: CASSQEQGSQPQHF.

This clonotype came up a few times. Here the CDR3 DNA reads TGTGCCAGCAGTCACCCTGGACAGGGGGAAAATAATTCACCCCTCCACTTT. Translation gives CASSHPGQGENNSPLHF. This chain joins TRBV6-4 and TRBJ1-6; 10 nucleotides agree with TRBD1. The CDR3 is 17 amino acids. Germline V gene data show CDR1 as MRHNA and CDR2 as SNTAGT. V lost 5 bases to trimming and J lost 5 bases; unmatched junction nucleotides: 9.